One and the same sample provided the 12 T cell receptor beta chains below, sequenced in a study of PD-1 blockade in classical Hodgkin lymphoma. The data were produced by immunoSEQ multiplex PCR, yet TCRdb's version contains in-frame clones alone and is incomplete. This table has roughly 11,000 clones, around 83% appearing once. As for time point: cycle 4 day 1 (C4D1), after six to seven weeks of nivolumab. Every patient experienced relapse after autologous stem cell transplantation, and brentuximab vedotin exposure varied. Negative selection with magnets was how CD8+ T cells were isolated from the thawed PBMCs. Sequencing used CD8+ T cells from blood, obtained before the fourth cycle of nivolumab. Every receptor here comes from a human donor with classical Hodgkin lymphoma. The donor label of this sample is uncertain.

The chain links TRBV19 to TRBJ2-2; perhaps TRBD1 as D (6 bases). This CDR3 has 14 residues. V was clipped by 8 bases and J by 6 bases, with 16 bases between them. From germline, CDR1 is LNHDA and CDR2 SQIVND (reference sequence). The CDR3 nucleotides read TGTGCCAGTGGGGGCCAACTAGGGGCCGGGGAGCTGTTTTTT. This codes for CASGGQLGAGELFF.

V and J are TRBV11-2 and TRBJ2-5; TRBD2 might be the D (6 bases). Germline CDR1 reads SGHAT; CDR2 reads FQNNGV. The CDR3 is made up of 15 amino acids. Deletions cut 2 bases from V and 1 base from J, with 11 bases between. CDR3 DNA: TGTGCCAGCAGCTTAATTGCGGGGATCCAAGAGACCCAGTACTTC. Translated, it gives CASSLIAGIQETQYF.

The chain combines TRBV27 with TRBJ1-1; D possibly corresponds to TRBD1 (5 bases). This CDR3 spans 14 amino acids. The ends were cut back, 5 bases at V and 1 base at J, with 11 bases in the middle. Germline assignment: CDR1 MNHEY and CDR2 SMNVEV (reference sequence). The CDR3 sequence is CASSPETANTEAFF. The CDR3 nucleotides read TGTGCCAGCAGTCCAGAGACAGCGAACACTGAAGCTTTCTTT.

The chain recombines TRBV15 with TRBJ1-1; D perhaps matches TRBD1 (5 bases). V lost 0 bases, J lost 5 bases, and 7 bases lay in between. The germline V gene encodes CDR1 LNHNV and CDR2 YYDKDF (reference sequence). The CDR3 has 13 amino acids. The CDR3 DNA reads TGTGCCACCAGCAGAGATAGACAGACTGAAGCTTTCTTT. This codes for CATSRDRQTEAFF.

The chain links TRBV30 to TRBJ2-1; 8 bases are shared with TRBD2. The CDR3 covers 14 residues. Per the germline V gene, CDR1 is GTSNPN and CDR2 is SVGIG (reference sequence). V lost 2 bases to trimming and J lost 4 bases; unmatched junction nucleotides: 4. The CDR3, as DNA: TGTGCCTGGAGTCTTCTAGCGGGTTACAATGAGCAGTTCTTC. Its translation is CAWSLLAGYNEQFF. The whole variable domain, remainder taken from reference TRBV30 and TRBJ2-1, is SQTIHQWPATLVQPVGSPLSLECTVEGTSNPNLYWYRQAAGRGLQLLFYSVGIGQISSEVPQNLSASRPQDRQFILSSKKLLLSDSGFYLCAWSLLAGYNEQFFGPGTRLTVL.

The chain carries TRBV4-1 and TRBJ2-1; no firm D call. The CDR3 consists of 16 residues. Trimming took 4 bases from V and 0 from J, leaving 13 bases between them. Germline V CDR1 and CDR2: MGHRA, YSYEKL. This CDR3 is CASSPFTRSSYNEQFF. The CDR3, as DNA: TGCGCCAGCAGCCCATTTACCCGAAGCTCCTACAATGAGCAGTTCTTC.

This clone was observed a single time. CDR3 nucleotide sequence: TGCGCCAGCAGTGAGGGTAGCGGGGGCACAGATACGCAGTATTTT. Translating it yields CASSEGSGGTDTQYF. The rearrangement joins TRBV10-1 to TRBJ2-3, with 8 nucleotides matching TRBD2. Germline trimming cut 2 bases from V and 1 base from J; bases unmatched to any gene: 2. The germline CDR1 and CDR2 sequences are WNHNN and SYGVQD (reference sequence). The CDR3 runs 15 residues.

The rearrangement uses TRBV6-5 and TRBJ1-1; D might be TRBD1 (5 bases). Trimming took off 7 bases at V and 1 base at J, with 10 bases between the two ends. The CDR3 covers 13 residues. Per germline, CDR1 MNHEY and CDR2 SVGAGI. Written as DNA, the CDR3 is TGTGCCAGCAACCCCACAGGGAACACTGAAGCTTTCTTT. Encoded protein: CASNPTGNTEAFF.

V gene TRBV6-5 combines with J gene TRBJ2-1; TRBD2 aligns across 9 bases. Germline V CDR1 and CDR2: MNHEY, SVGAGI. Trimming took 0 bases from V and 7 from J; bases not matched to a gene: 4. CDR3 length: 15 residues. DNA of the CDR3: TGTGCCAGCAGTTACTCAACTAGCGGGCAAAATGAGCAGTTCTTC. It specifies CASSYSTSGQNEQFF.

This clone came up once. As DNA, the CDR3 is TGTGCCAGCAGTATCGGACAGGGGGTCGTCTACGAGCAGTACTTC. Translated: CASSIGQGVVYEQYF. J is TRBJ2-7 and V is TRBV7-9, with 10 bases fitting TRBD1. The J segment lost 3 bases and the V segment lost 6 bases, leaving 8 bases of the junction unmatched. The CDR3 contains 15 residues. Germline lookup yields CDR1 SEHNR and CDR2 FQNEAQ (reference sequence).

This clone was seen just once. The chain has TRBV7-8 and TRBJ2-7, with no clear D. The CDR3 covers 13 residues. Per germline, CDR1 SGHVS and CDR2 FQNEAQ. V was pared by 0 bases and J by 3 bases, with 6 bases between. The CDR3 spells CASSLAAGYEQYF. For the CDR3, the DNA is TGTGCCAGCAGCTTAGCGGCCGGCTACGAGCAGTACTTC.

The V call is TRBV7-2, the J call TRBJ2-7, with 8 bases matching TRBD2. Germline lookup yields CDR1 SGHTA and CDR2 FQGNSA. The CDR3 has 15 amino acids. The V gene end was trimmed by 6 bases and the J gene end by 4 bases; junction bases not matched to a gene: 11. This CDR3 reads CASSSTSGEAYEQYF. The DNA for the CDR3 is TGTGCCAGCAGTTCCACTAGCGGAGAAGCTTACGAGCAGTACTTC.